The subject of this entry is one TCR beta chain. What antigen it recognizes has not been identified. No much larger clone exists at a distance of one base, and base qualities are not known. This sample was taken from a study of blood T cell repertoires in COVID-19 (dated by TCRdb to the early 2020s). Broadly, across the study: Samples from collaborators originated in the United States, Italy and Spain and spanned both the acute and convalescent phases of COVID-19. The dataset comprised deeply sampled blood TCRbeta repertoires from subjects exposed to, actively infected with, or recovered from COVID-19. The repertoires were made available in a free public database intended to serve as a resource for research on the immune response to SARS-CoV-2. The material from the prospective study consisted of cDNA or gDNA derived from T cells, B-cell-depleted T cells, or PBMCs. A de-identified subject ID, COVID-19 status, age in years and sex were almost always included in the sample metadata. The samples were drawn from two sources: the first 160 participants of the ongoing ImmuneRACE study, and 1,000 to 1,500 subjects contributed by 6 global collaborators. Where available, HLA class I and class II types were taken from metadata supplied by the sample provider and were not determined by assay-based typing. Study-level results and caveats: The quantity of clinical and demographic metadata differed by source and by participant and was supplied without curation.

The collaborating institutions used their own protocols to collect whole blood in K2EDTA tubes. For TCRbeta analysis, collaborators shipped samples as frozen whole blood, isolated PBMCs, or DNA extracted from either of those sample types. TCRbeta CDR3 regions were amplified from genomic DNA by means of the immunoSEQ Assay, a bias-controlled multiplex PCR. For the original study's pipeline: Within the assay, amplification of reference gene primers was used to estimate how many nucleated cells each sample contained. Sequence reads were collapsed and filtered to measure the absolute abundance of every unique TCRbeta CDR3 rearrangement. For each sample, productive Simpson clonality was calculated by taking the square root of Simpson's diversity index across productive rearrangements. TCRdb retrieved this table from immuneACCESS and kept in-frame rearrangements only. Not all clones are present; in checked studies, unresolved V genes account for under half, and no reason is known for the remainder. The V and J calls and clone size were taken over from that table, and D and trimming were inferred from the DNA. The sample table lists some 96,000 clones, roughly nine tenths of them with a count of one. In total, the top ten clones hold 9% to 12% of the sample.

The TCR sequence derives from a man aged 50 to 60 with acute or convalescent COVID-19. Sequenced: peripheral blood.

CDR3 protein: CASSQVEGGPTGELFF. The bases are TGCGCCAGCAGCCAAGTGGAGGGAGGGCCCACCGGGGAGCTGTTTTTT. The rearranged segments are TRBV4-1 and TRBJ2-2, with 7 middle bases fitting TRBD2. Trimmed from V: 1 base; trimmed from J: 4 bases; junction bases lacking a gene match: 6. Counted from cysteine to phenylalanine, this CDR3 has 16 amino acids. Only CDR3 DNA remains: 48 bases, in frame from the first base. The germline V gene specifies MGHRA as CDR1 and YSYEKL as CDR2.